This TCR beta chain was sequenced in a study of CD8 T cells in ankylosing spondylitis. Whole-study findings and limits: Matched ankylosing spondylitis synovial fluid reportedly showed significant enrichment of disease-linked clones. Disease-associated clones were CD8+ and fairly uncommon in peripheral blood.

V was trimmed by 4 bases and J by 3 bases, leaving 12 bases between them. This CDR3 has 14 amino acids. By quantitative 5'-RACE with molecular barcodes, the TCR beta libraries were made. TCRdb reprocessed the 5' RACE reads with MiXCR, giving one entry per CDR3 protein. The table shows 250,000 to 350,000 distinct CDR3 sequences, with 20% to 25% occurring only once. In regard to this clonotype: Its antigen is not known.

The chain employs TRBV12-3 or TRBV12-4 and TRBJ1-1; unclear D gene. The specimen was blood, either unsorted or a sorted T cell fraction (not recorded which). The sequence was obtained from a female donor with ankylosing spondylitis or in good health (not recorded which). Written as DNA, the CDR3 is TGTGCCAGCAGTTCGTTCCCGGCGGACACTGAAGCTTTCTTT. It codes for CASSSFPADTEAFF.